This paragraph covers one T cell receptor (beta chain) sequence. Clones were sequenced by immunoSEQ multiplex PCR, and TCRdb holds only the in-frame ones, with some missing. The table shows around 380,000 clones, with around 85% occurring only once. The CDR3 totals 15 residues. J lost 2 bases, V lost 0 bases, and 3 bases had no gene match. Germline V CDR1 and CDR2: SGHVS, FNYEAQ. These data are taken from a study of Ad26.COV2.S vaccination and SARS-CoV-2 variants. Treatment in this sample: some 20 received Ad26.COV2.S at low or high dose, single or two shots; roughly five received placebo; per-sample allocation not given. Sampling was done on day 63 after the first vaccine or placebo injection.

The receptor's source is a person between 18 and 59 years old who received the Ad26.COV2.S COVID-19 vaccine or a placebo. The sequencing used peripheral blood, collected in a trial of Ad26.COV2.S vaccine versus placebo. The chain couples TRBV7-6 to TRBJ2-7, with 8 bases that match TRBD2. The CDR3 coding sequence is TGTGCCAGCAGCTTAGCCAGCGGGGGACCCTACGAGCAGTACTTC. The encoded protein is CASSLASGGPYEQYF.